This T cell receptor (beta chain) was identified in a study of blood T cell repertoires in COVID-19. For the study at large: COVID-19 samples collected from the United States, Italy and Spain covered acute and convalescent phases.

Profiling relied on immunoSEQ multiplex PCR, and the TCRdb table lists in-frame clones only, not all of them. The sample consists of fewer than 110,000 clones, around 83% of them appearing once. CDR1 and CDR2 (germline): MNHEY, SVGAGI. CDR3 length: 15 residues. Trimming stripped 7 bases from V and 2 bases from J, with 17 bases between. The sequence was collected from a man aged 65-85 years with acute or convalescent COVID-19. Sequencing was carried out using peripheral blood. The genes are TRBV6-5 and TRBJ2-5; D is perhaps TRBD2 (6 bases). This chain's CDR3 is CASTASGQGQETQYF. The CDR3 DNA reads TGTGCCAGCACCGCCAGCGGGCAGGGACAAGAGACCCAGTACTTC.